This TCR beta chain was obtained from a study of shared clonotypes between healthy human individuals. Study in general: CD4 naive cells filled three plates per donor, CD4 memory three, CD8 naive two and CD8 memory one.

Replicate PCRs from sorted subsets contained around 200 ng DNA, which is roughly 30,000 T cell genomes. TCRdb's table, derived via immunoSEQ multiplex PCR, lists solely in-frame clones and lacks some. The sample gives under 2,000,000 clones, roughly 95% of which show up once; less than 1.5% is in the top ten. Terminally differentiated effector memory CD45RA+ cells were excluded by CCR7 positive selection of CD45RO-negative cells. The length of the CDR3 is 13 residues. The V end lost 0 bases, the J end lost 8 bases, and 8 bases lay between the germline ends. Germline loops: CDR1 LNHNV, CDR2 YYDKDF (reference sequence).

The sequenced sample was naive CD8+ T cells sorted from blood. V and J are TRBV15 and TRBJ2-1; tentative D call: TRBD2 (5 bases). The source of this sequence is a young man in good health. The CDR3 protein is CATSRDTDYEQFF. CDR3 coding DNA: TGTGCCACCAGCAGAGATACGGACTATGAGCAGTTCTTC.